The rows below give T cell receptor beta chains drawn from one sample of a study of blood T cell repertoires in COVID-19. This table comes from immunoSEQ multiplex PCR, and its TCRdb copy is limited to in-frame clones, with some not included. The table shows roughly 250,000 clones, with 75% to 90% occurring only once. The sample comprised peripheral blood. All receptors derive from a man aged 60 to 69 who had recovered from COVID-19. Each CDR3 is given with its conserved first and last residue. Fields, in order: D gene, clone size, J gene, V gene, CDR3 DNA, CDR3 protein. D genes are given only for firm matches. The listing skips clone size in some rows; elsewhere it reads once, few, many or a size class.

NA	NA	TRBJ2-1	TRBV2	TGTGCCAGCAGGACCCTAAGGGGGGGGCCAGATAATGAGCAGTTCTTC	CASRTLRGGPDNEQFF
TRBD1	NA	TRBJ1-3	TRBV5-1	TGCGCCAGCAGCAGAGAGGGGGCGGGAGGAAACACCATATATTTT	CASSREGAGGNTIYF
NA	NA	TRBJ2-1	TRBV6-1	TGTGCCAGCAGTGAACTAAGGCAGGGGCAGTTCTTC	CASSELRQGQFF
TRBD1	NA	TRBJ1-2	TRBV5-1	TGCGCCAGCAGCTCGGGCCGCAGGGGGCTGGTCGATGGCTACACCTTC	CASSSGRRGLVDGYTF
TRBD2	NA	TRBJ2-1	TRBV4-1	TGCGCCAGCAGCCAGCGGGGGGGCCACAATGAGCAGTTCTTC	CASSQRGGHNEQFF
NA	NA	TRBJ2-5	TRBV6-1	TGTGCCAGCAGTGAATTGCAAGGCGGGACCCAGTACTTC	CASSELQGGTQYF
NA	NA	TRBJ1-5	TRBV10-2	TGCGCCAGCAGTGAGGGACCCCGGCGGGTCCAGCCCCAGCATTTT	CASSEGPRRVQPQHF
NA	NA	TRBJ2-5	TRBV5-1	TGCGCCAGCAGCTTTGGGCCAGTCGCCCAAGAGACCCAGTACTTC	CASSFGPVAQETQYF
TRBD1	NA	TRBJ2-3	TRBV24-1	TGTGCCACCAGTGATTTGGGGGACAGGTCTTCTAGCACAGATACGCAGTATTTT	CATSDLGDRSSSTDTQYF
TRBD2	once	TRBJ2-7	TRBV6-5	TGTGCCAGTCGACGCGGGGGTGGCGAGCAGTACTTC	CASRRGGGEQYF
NA	NA	TRBJ2-2	TRBV5-4	TGTGCCAGCAGCTTGGTGGGGGGTGCCGGGGAGCTGTTTTTT	CASSLVGGAGELFF
NA	NA	TRBJ1-5	TRBV6-1	TGTGCCAGCAGTGAAATTGGTTCGGCAGGGGCTTTGCAGCCCCAGCATTTT	CASSEIGSAGALQPQHF
NA	NA	TRBJ2-1	TRBV7-8	TGTGCCAGCAGCTTAGGACTCACTTACAATGAGCAGTTCTTC	CASSLGLTYNEQFF
NA	NA	TRBJ2-2	TRBV5-1	TGCGCCAGCAGCTTGGACGGGGGACCCGGGGAGCTGTTTTTT	CASSLDGGPGELFF
NA	few	TRBJ2-5	TRBV9	TGTGCCAGCAGCGTCACAGGGCAGGAGACCCAGTACTTC	CASSVTGQETQYF
NA	NA	TRBJ1-1	TRBV30	TGTGCCTGGGAAGGGGTGGGGACTGAAGCTTTCTTT	CAWEGVGTEAFF
NA	NA	TRBJ2-2	TRBV7-2	TGTGCCAGCAGCTCCATGAGAACAGTAAACACCGGGGAGCTGTTTTTT	CASSSMRTVNTGELFF
TRBD1	NA	TRBJ2-4	TRBV19	TGTGCCAGTACCCCACAGGGGGCAAGGGACATTCAGTACTTC	CASTPQGARDIQYF
NA	NA	TRBJ1-4	TRBV28	TGTGCCAGCAGTTTACCCCCCCCTACCAATGAAAAACTGTTTTTT	CASSLPPPTNEKLFF
NA	NA	TRBJ2-3	TRBV19	TGTGCCGCCGCACGAGGGTGGGATACGCAGTATTTT	CAAARGWDTQYF
TRBD1	NA	TRBJ1-5	TRBV24-1	TGTGCCACCTTTTCGGGACAGATTTATAGCAATCAGCCCCAGCATTTT	CATFSGQIYSNQPQHF
NA	once	TRBJ2-2	TRBV18	TGTGCCAGCTCACCGGGGCGTCAGAACGGCGGGGAGCTGTTTTTT	CASSPGRQNGGELFF
TRBD2	NA	TRBJ2-1	TRBV3-1/TRBV3-2	TGTGCCAGCAGCCAAGGATGGGGCGGGGGCTACAATGAGCAGTTCTTC	CASSQGWGGGYNEQFF
NA	NA	TRBJ2-3	TRBV30	TGTGCCTGGAGTGTTGGAGGGATGTCAGATACGCAGTATTTT	CAWSVGGMSDTQYF
NA	few	TRBJ2-3	TRBV6-1	TGTGCCAGCAGTGAATACATTATTAGCACAGATACGCAGTATTTT	CASSEYIISTDTQYF
NA	NA	TRBJ1-1	TRBV5-1	TGCGCCAGCAACCACCTAGGCAGCACTGAAGCTTTCTTT	CASNHLGSTEAFF
TRBD1	NA	TRBJ1-2	TRBV5-1	TGCGCCAGCAGCTTACAACCGGGACAGGGGGCTTCAGGTGGCTACACCTTC	CASSLQPGQGASGGYTF
TRBD1	NA	TRBJ1-1	TRBV5-1	TGCGCCAGCAGCTTGGACAGGGGCGGCACTGAAGCTTTCTTT	CASSLDRGGTEAFF